This T cell receptor beta chain stems from a study of blood T cell repertoires in COVID-19. The trim removed 3 bases at V and 3 bases at J, leaving 3 bases unmatched. CDR1 and CDR2 from the germline V gene are MNHEY and SVGEGT. This CDR3 is 14 amino acids long. There are a few counts of this clone. Repertoires were generated with immunoSEQ multiplex PCR, while TCRdb's copy carries only in-frame clones and drops some. The data hold about 140,000 clones, with 77% observed a single time. This sequence originates from a woman in her 50s with active or convalescent COVID-19. The chain recombines TRBV6-2 or TRBV6-3 with TRBJ2-7, with 9 bases lining up with TRBD1. Specimen: peripheral blood. Written as DNA, the CDR3 is TGTGCCAGCAGTTATCGGGACAGGGTCTACGAGCAGTACTTC. Translated: CASSYRDRVYEQYF.